This entry lists 22 T cell receptor beta chains sequenced from one sample in a study of blood T cell repertoires in COVID-19. Assay: immunoSEQ multiplex PCR; the TCRdb copy retains only in-frame clones and omits some. The sample carries about 130,000 clones, approximately 85% recorded once. The sequenced sample was peripheral blood. These receptors all come from an elderly woman with COVID-19, enrolled during active disease.

J is TRBJ2-2 and V is TRBV5-1; D is unclear. Germline CDR1 SGHRS, CDR2 YFSETQ. The CDR3 is made up of 12 amino acids. V lost 4 bases and J lost 2, with 3 bases in between. CDR3 sequence (DNA): TGCGCCAGCAGCCTCAACACCGGGGAGCTGTTTTTT. It is translated as CASSLNTGELFF.

This chain joins TRBV29-1 and TRBJ2-1; TRBD2 agrees at 7 bases. The J segment lost 4 bases and the V segment lost 6 bases, leaving 12 bases of the junction unmatched. This CDR3 region has 15 residues. Germline CDR1 and CDR2: SQVTM and ANQGSEA. In nucleotides, the CDR3 is TGCAGCGTCCGCAACGGGACTAACGTTTACAATGAGCAGTTCTTC. Translated: CSVRNGTNVYNEQFF.

The V gene is TRBV14, the J gene TRBJ1-4; 7 bases agree with TRBD1. The V gene end was trimmed by 3 bases and the J gene end by 8 bases; junction bases not matched to a gene: 6. CDR1 SGHDN and CDR2 FVKESK come from the germline V gene. There are 14 residues in the CDR3. The CDR3 coding sequence is TGTGCCAGCAGCCAGACAGGGTTAGGGGAAAAACTGTTTTTT. As protein: CASSQTGLGEKLFF.

The chain couples TRBV19 to TRBJ1-5, with a possible D match to TRBD1 (6 bases). CDR1 is LNHDA, CDR2 SQIVND, per germline (reference sequence). The CDR3 extends over 13 amino acids. Trimming left V 8 bases short and J 4 bases short, with 12 bases between. CDR3 region: CASSDSRNQPQHF. The CDR3 DNA is TGTGCCAGTTCGGACAGTAGAAATCAGCCCCAGCATTTT.

This CDR3 reads CASSYKETQYF. CDR3 coding DNA: TGTGCCAGCAGTTATAAAGAGACCCAGTACTTC. The rearrangement joins TRBV6-2 or TRBV6-3 to TRBJ2-5; D is ambiguous. V was clipped by 3 bases and J by 3 bases, with 2 bases between them. This CDR3 is 11 amino acids long. The germline V gene has CDR1 MNHEY and CDR2 SVGEGT.

The chain couples TRBV20-1 to TRBJ2-1; the D is unclear. CDR3 length equals 11 residues. Germline-derived CDR1 and CDR2 are DFQATT and SNEGSKA (reference sequence). The V end was cut by 3 bases, the J end by 8 bases, with 8 bases between. CDR3 in amino acids: CSASSRYEQFF. The CDR3 nucleotides read TGCAGTGCTAGTAGCAGGTATGAGCAGTTCTTC.

The gene calls are TRBV6-5 and TRBJ2-7; 8 bases are a match to TRBD1. This CDR3 region has 14 residues. Germline CDR1 reads MNHEY; CDR2 reads SVGAGI. The V segment lost 6 bases and the J segment 9 bases; nucleotides outside the gene matches: 13. The CDR3 DNA sequence: TGTGCCAGCAGAGAGACCGGGACAGGAGGATTGCAGTACTTC. This translates into CASRETGTGGLQYF.

This chain connects TRBV28 to TRBJ2-7, with 8 bases aligning to TRBD1. Trimming took 5 bases from V and 6 from J; bases not matched to a gene: 12. The CDR3 spans 15 residues. Germline assignment: CDR1 MDHEN and CDR2 SYDVKM. The CDR3 spells CASSQLGQGLAEQYF. The CDR3 bases are TGTGCCAGCAGTCAGCTCGGACAGGGACTCGCCGAGCAGTACTTC.

The chain joins TRBV5-5 to TRBJ2-7, with D possibly matching TRBD1 (6 bases). The CDR3 runs 15 residues. Germline values: CDR1 SGHKS, CDR2 YYEKEE (reference sequence). V was cut by 0 bases and J by 3 bases, with 13 bases left in between. The DNA of the CDR3 is TGTGCCAGCAGCTTGGACAGGGACGTAGACTACGAGCAGTACTTC. It is translated as CASSLDRDVDYEQYF.

The sample holds a few counts of this clone. The chain uses TRBV15 and TRBJ1-5; the match to TRBD1 covers 7 bases. The CDR3 is 14 residues long. Germline CDR1 is LNHNV and CDR2 is YYDKDF (reference sequence). V lost 6 bases to trimming and J lost 3 bases; unmatched junction nucleotides: 5. The CDR3 sequence is CATRGQTVNQPQHF. DNA for the CDR3: TGTGCCACCAGGGGACAGACAGTCAATCAGCCCCAGCATTTT.

The rearrangement links TRBV15 to TRBJ2-5; 11 positions match TRBD2. The V and J ends lost 8 bases and 3 bases, in that order; junction bases with no gene match: 2. Germline CDR1 LNHNV, CDR2 YYDKDF (reference sequence). This CDR3 region has 13 residues. The CDR3: CATSLAGEETQYF. CDR3 coding DNA: TGTGCCACCTCACTAGCGGGAGAAGAGACCCAGTACTTC.

The gene calls are TRBV5-5 and TRBJ2-7; the D is unclear. Per the germline V gene, CDR1 is SGHKS and CDR2 is YYEKEE (reference sequence). Deletions cut 0 bases from V and 6 bases from J, with 13 bases between. CDR3 size: 14 residues. The CDR3 DNA sequence: TGTGCCAGCAGCTTGGACGCGGTCGTGGGCGAGCAGTACTTC. Protein sequence: CASSLDAVVGEQYF.

The chain uses TRBV6-1 and TRBJ1-4; 9 nucleotides match TRBD1. Germline V gene sequence: CDR1 MNHNS, CDR2 SASEGT. CDR3 length: 15 amino acids. V was clipped by 3 bases and J by 11 bases; unmatched bases: 10. The CDR3 protein is CASSEPGQGTDKLFF. In DNA form, the CDR3 reads TGTGCCAGCAGTGAGCCGGGACAGGGAACGGATAAACTGTTTTTT.

This sequence joins TRBV6-6 and TRBJ1-4; 8 bases are a match to TRBD1. V lost 5 bases, J lost 1 base, and 15 bases stayed unmatched. The CDR3 extends over 19 amino acids. Germline CDR1 and CDR2: MNHNY and SVGAGI (reference sequence). DNA for the CDR3: TGTGCCAGCAGTCGGGTCCTACAAACAGGGGGTGGAACTAATGAAAAACTGTTTTTT. Encoded protein: CASSRVLQTGGGTNEKLFF.

The chain joins TRBV18 to TRBJ2-7, with TRBD2 matching over 8 bases. Germline-derived CDR1 and CDR2 are KGHSH and LQKENI. The V gene end was trimmed by 5 bases and the J gene end by 6 bases; junction bases not matched to a gene: 9. The CDR3 extends over 14 amino acids. CDR3 in amino acids: CASSSSGSLVEQYF. The CDR3, as DNA: TGTGCCAGCTCATCGAGCGGGAGCCTAGTCGAGCAGTACTTC.

This rearrangement joins TRBV11-3 to TRBJ2-7; D not certain. Germline V gene lookup returns CDR1 SGHNT and CDR2 YENEEA. The CDR3 runs to 15 residues. V lost 1 base, J lost 0 bases, and 10 bases lay in between. The CDR3 sequence is CASSLVPGYSYEQYF. The CDR3 DNA sequence: TGTGCCAGCAGCTTAGTCCCAGGTTACTCCTACGAGCAGTACTTC.

The rearrangement uses TRBV15 and TRBJ2-5; D may be TRBD1 (6 bases). The germline CDR1 and CDR2 sequences are LNHNV and YYDKDF (reference sequence). Between the trimmed V and J ends, which lost 1 base and 1 base, there was a span of 13 bases. The CDR3 covers 16 residues. The CDR3 DNA reads as TGTGCCACCAGCAGAGCGATACAGGGCAGCCAAGAGACCCAGTACTTC. Amino acids: CATSRAIQGSQETQYF. Full variable domain (outside the CDR3, taken from reference TRBV15 and TRBJ2-5): DAMVIQNPRYQVTQFGKPVTLSCSQTLNHNVMYWYQQKSSQAPKLLFHYYDKDFNNEADTPDNFQSRRPNTSFCFLDIRSPGLGDTAMYLCATSRAIQGSQETQYFGPGTRLLVL.

The gene calls are TRBV20-1 and TRBJ2-5; tentative D call: TRBD2 (7 bases). Germline V gene lookup returns CDR1 DFQATT and CDR2 SNEGSKA (reference sequence). The ends were cut back, 3 bases at V and 5 bases at J, with 16 bases in the middle. The CDR3 totals 14 residues. CDR3 sequence (DNA): TGCAGTGCTAGTTTCGGGGGGCCTGAGGAGACCCAGTACTTC. Translated, it gives CSASFGGPEETQYF.

V and J are TRBV29-1 and TRBJ2-3, with D perhaps matching TRBD1 (5 bases). Germline loops: CDR1 SQVTM, CDR2 ANQGSEA. The CDR3 is 12 amino acids. Deletions cut 6 bases from V and 4 bases from J, with 11 bases between. The CDR3 coding sequence is TGCAGCGTAACGCAGGGCGCAGATACGCAGTATTTT. Translating it yields CSVTQGADTQYF.

V usage is TRBV4-2 and J usage is TRBJ1-2; D call uncertain. Germline V gene data show CDR1 as LGHNA and CDR2 as YNFKEQ. Trimming removed 3 bases from V and 7 bases from J, with 15 bases in between. The CDR3 has 14 residues. The CDR3 loop is CASSHPGTAPGYTF. CDR3 bases: TGTGCCAGCAGCCACCCCGGCACAGCACCTGGCTACACCTTC.

The chain links TRBV28 to TRBJ1-1; no definite D call. V was cut by 3 bases and J by 7 bases, with 9 bases left in between. This CDR3 is built from 12 residues. CDR1 is MDHEN and CDR2 is SYDVKM in the germline V gene. In DNA form, the CDR3 reads TGTGCCAGCAGTTTTACGGTTAGTGAAGCTTTCTTT. It yields the protein CASSFTVSEAFF.

This chain joins TRBV29-1 and TRBJ1-1, with no clear D. V shed 3 bases and J shed 0 bases, with 11 bases lying between them. The length of the CDR3 is 14 residues. Germline assignment: CDR1 SQVTM and CDR2 ANQGSEA. CDR3 loop: CSVDGPGMNTEAFF. CDR3 bases: TGCAGCGTTGATGGGCCAGGCATGAACACTGAAGCTTTCTTT.